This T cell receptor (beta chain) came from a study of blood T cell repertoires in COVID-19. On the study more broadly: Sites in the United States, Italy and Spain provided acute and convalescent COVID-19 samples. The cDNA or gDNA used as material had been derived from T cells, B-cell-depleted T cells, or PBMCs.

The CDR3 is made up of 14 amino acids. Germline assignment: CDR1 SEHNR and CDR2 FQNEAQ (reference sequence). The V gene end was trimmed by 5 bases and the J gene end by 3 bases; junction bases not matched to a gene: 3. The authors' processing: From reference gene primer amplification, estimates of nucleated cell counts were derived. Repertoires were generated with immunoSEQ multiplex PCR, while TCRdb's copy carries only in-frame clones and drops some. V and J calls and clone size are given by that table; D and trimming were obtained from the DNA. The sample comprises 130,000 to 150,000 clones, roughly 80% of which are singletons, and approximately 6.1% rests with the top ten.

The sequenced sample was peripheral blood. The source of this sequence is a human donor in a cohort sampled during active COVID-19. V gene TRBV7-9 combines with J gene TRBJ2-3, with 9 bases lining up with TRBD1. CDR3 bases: TGTGCCAGCAGCCGGGACAGGGAAACAGATACGCAGTATTTT. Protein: CASSRDRETDTQYF.